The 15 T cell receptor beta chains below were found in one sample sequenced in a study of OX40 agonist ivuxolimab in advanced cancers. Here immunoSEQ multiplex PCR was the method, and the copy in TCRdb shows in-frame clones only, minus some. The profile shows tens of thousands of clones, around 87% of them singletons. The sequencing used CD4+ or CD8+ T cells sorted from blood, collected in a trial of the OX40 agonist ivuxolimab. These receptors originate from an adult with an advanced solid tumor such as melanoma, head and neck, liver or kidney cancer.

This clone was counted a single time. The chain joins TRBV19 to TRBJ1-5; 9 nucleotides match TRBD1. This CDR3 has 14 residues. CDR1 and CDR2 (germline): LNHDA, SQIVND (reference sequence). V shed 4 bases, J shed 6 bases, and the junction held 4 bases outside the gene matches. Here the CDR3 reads CASSNRDRVQPQHF. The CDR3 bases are TGTGCCAGTAGTAACCGGGACAGGGTTCAGCCCCAGCATTTT.

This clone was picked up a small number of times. In DNA form, the CDR3 reads TGTGCCAGCAGCCCTAGGCGGGCGGGGGATGAGCAGTTCTTC. Protein product: CASSPRRAGDEQFF. J is TRBJ2-1 and V is TRBV7-3; 7 bases fit TRBD2. The CDR3 extends over 14 amino acids. V was clipped by 5 bases and J by 8 bases; unmatched bases: 9. Germline loops: CDR1 SGHTA, CDR2 FQGTGA.

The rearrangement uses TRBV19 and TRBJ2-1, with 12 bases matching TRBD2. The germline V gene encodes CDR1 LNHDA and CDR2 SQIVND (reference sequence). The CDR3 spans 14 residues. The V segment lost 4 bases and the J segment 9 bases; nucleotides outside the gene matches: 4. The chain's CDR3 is CASSTSGGEFEQFF. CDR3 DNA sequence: TGTGCCAGTAGTACTAGCGGGGGGGAGTTTGAGCAGTTCTTC. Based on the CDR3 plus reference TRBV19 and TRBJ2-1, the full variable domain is DGGITQSPKYLFRKEGQNVTLSCEQNLNHDAMYWYRQDPGQGLRLIYYSQIVNDFQKGDIAEGYSVSREKKESFPLTVTSAQKNPTAFYLCASSTSGGEFEQFFGPGTRLTVL.

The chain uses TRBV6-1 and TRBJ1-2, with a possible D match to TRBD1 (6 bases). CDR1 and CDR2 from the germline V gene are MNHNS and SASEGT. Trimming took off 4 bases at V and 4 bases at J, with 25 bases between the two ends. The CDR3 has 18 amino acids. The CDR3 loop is CASSGGLTGSSRGYGYTF. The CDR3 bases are TGTGCCAGCAGTGGTGGGTTGACAGGCTCCTCTCGGGGCTATGGCTACACCTTC.

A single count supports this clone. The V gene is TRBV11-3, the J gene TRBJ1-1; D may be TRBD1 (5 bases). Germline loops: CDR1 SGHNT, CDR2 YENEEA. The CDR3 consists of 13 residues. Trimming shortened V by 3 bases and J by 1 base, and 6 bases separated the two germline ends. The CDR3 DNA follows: TGTGCCAGCAGCTTCCAGGGGAACACTGAAGCTTTCTTT. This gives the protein CASSFQGNTEAFF.

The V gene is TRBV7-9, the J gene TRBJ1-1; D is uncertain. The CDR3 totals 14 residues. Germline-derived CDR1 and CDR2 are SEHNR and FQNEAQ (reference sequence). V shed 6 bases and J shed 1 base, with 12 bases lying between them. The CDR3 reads CASSSDTRNTEAFF. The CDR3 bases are TGTGCCAGCAGTTCCGACACGCGGAACACTGAAGCTTTCTTT.

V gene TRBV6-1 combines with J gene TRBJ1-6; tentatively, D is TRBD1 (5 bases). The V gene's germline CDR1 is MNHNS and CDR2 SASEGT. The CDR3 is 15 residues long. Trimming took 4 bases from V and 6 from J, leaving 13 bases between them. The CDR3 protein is CASSGLDRGNSPLHF. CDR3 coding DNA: TGTGCCAGCAGTGGATTAGACAGAGGTAATTCACCCCTCCACTTT.

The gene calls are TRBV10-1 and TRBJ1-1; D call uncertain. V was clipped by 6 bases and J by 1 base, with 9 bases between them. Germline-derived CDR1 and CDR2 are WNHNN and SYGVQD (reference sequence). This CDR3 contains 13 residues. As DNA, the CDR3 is TGCGCCAGCAGACAGCAACCGAACACTGAAGCTTTCTTT. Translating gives CASRQQPNTEAFF.

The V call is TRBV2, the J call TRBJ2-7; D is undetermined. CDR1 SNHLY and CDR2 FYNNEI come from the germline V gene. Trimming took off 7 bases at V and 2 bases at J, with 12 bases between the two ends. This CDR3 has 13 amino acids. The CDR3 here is CASMQDQTYEQYF. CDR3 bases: TGTGCCAGCATGCAGGACCAAACCTACGAGCAGTACTTC.

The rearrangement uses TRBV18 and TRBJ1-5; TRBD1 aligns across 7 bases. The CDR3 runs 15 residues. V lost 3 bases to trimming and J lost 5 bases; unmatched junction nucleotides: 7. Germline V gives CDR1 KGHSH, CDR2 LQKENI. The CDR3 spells CASSPTGTEYQPQHF. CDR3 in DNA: TGTGCCAGCTCACCGACCGGGACAGAATATCAGCCCCAGCATTTT.

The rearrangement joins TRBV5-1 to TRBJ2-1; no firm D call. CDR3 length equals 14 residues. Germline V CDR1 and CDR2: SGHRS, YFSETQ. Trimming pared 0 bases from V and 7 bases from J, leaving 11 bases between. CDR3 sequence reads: CASSLEVGRNEQFF. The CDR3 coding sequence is TGCGCCAGCAGCTTGGAGGTAGGGCGGAATGAGCAGTTCTTC.

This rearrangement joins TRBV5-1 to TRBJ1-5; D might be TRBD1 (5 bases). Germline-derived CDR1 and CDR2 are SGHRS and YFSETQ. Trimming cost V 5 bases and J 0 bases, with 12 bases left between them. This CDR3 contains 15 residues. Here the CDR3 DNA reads TGCGCCAGCAGAGTTGACAGTTATAGCAATCAGCCCCAGCATTTT. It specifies CASRVDSYSNQPQHF.

CDR3 DNA sequence: TGTGCCAGCAGTCGACAGGGCTACACCGGGGAGCTGTTTTTT. It specifies CASSRQGYTGELFF. The chain employs TRBV6-6 and TRBJ2-2, with TRBD1 matching over 7 bases. V lost 5 bases, J lost 3 bases, and 3 bases stayed unmatched. The CDR3 sequence is 14 residues long. CDR1 and CDR2 from the germline V gene are MNHNY and SVGAGI (reference sequence).

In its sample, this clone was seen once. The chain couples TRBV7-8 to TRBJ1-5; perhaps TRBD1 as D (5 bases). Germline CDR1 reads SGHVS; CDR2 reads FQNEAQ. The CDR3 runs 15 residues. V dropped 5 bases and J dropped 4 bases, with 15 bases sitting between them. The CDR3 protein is CASSPTPGTNQPQHF. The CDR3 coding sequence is TGTGCCAGCAGCCCAACCCCGGGGACGAATCAGCCCCAGCATTTT.

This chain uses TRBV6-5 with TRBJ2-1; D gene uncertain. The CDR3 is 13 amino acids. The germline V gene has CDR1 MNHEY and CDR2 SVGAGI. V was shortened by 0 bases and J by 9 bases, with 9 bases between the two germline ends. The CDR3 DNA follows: TGTGCCAGCAGTTACTCAGCCACGAGTGAGCAGTTCTTC. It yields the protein CASSYSATSEQFF.